This T cell receptor beta chain was found in a study of T cell responses to AZD1222 COVID-19 vaccine. Regarding the study as a whole: Clonal diversity was possibly underestimated; the donors were predominantly white British and more often female.

Some clones are missing from TCRdb's copy, which holds only in-frame ones; the method was immunoSEQ multiplex PCR. The sample contains 140,000 to 150,000 clones, approximately 90% of which appear only once. This clone showed up just once. Antigen specificity is unknown. The germline V and J ends were trimmed by 4 bases and 7 bases, with 19 bases remaining between them. CDR1 MRHNA and CDR2 SNTAGT come from the germline V gene. This CDR3 has 15 residues. The sequence came from an adult in good health. V gene TRBV6-4 combines with J gene TRBJ1-2, with D possibly being TRBD1 (5 bases). Specimen: peripheral blood, collected on day 0 of AZD1222 vaccination. DNA for the CDR3: TGTGCCAGCAGTGTCTCTGTCGCCGGGGGAATTGGCTACACCTTC. Protein product: CASSVSVAGGIGYTF.